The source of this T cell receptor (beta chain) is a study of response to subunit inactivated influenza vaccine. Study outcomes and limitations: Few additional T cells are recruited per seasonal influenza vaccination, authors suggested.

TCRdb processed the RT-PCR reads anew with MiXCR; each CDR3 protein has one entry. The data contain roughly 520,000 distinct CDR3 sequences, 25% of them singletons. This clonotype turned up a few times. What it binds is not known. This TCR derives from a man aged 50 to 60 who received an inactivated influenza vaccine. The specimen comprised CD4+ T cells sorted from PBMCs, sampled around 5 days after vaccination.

CDR3 loop: CASSLSQTQYF. CDR3 nucleotides: TGTGCCAGCAGCTTATCGCAGACCCAGTACTTC. The chain recombines TRBV7-2 with TRBJ2-5; no definite D call. Trimming shortened V by 2 bases and J by 6 bases, and 4 bases separated the two germline ends. Germline CDR1 is SGHTA and CDR2 is FQGNSA. This CDR3 has 11 residues. The full variable domain, completed using reference TRBV7-2 and TRBJ2-5, is GAGVSQSPSNKVTEKGKDVELRCDPISGHTALYWYRQSLGQGLEFLIYFQGNSAPDKSGLPSDRFSAERTGGSVSTLTIQRTQQEDSAVYLCASSLSQTQYFGPGTRLLVL.